The subject of this entry is one T cell receptor (beta chain). Seattle participants joined during active infection and were tracked over time. The data originate from a study of blood T cell repertoires in COVID-19. Study details: T cells, B-cell-depleted T cells, or PBMCs supplied cDNA or gDNA.

Assay used: immunoSEQ multiplex PCR; TCRdb lists only in-frame clones, some missing. In the table there are about 96,000 clones, around 90% of which are singletons. This CDR3 has 15 amino acids. The germline V and J ends were trimmed by 8 bases and 0 bases, with 16 bases remaining between them. The V gene's germline CDR1 is MNHEY and CDR2 SVGAGI. The clonotype comes from a human donor with COVID-19, enrolled during active disease. The donor label of this sample is uncertain. This rearrangement joins TRBV6-5 to TRBJ2-5; D ambiguous. Sequencing input: peripheral blood. CDR3 nucleotide sequence: TGTGCCAGCGCCCGAGTGGGCGCGTACCAAGAGACCCAGTACTTC. It yields the protein CASARVGAYQETQYF.